The rows below give T cell receptor beta chains drawn from one sample of a study of T cells after yellow fever vaccination. Using its own MiXCR run on the 5' RACE reads, TCRdb lists one record per CDR3 protein. The sample gives just under 600,000 distinct CDR3 sequences, approximately 13% of which show up once; 11% to 15% is in the top ten. Sequencing used PBMCs, obtained on the day of the yellow fever booster vaccination. The origin of the receptors is a man aged 30 to 39 who received the YFV17D yellow fever vaccine. The CDR3 runs from the conserved cysteine through the conserved F or W. The D gene is left open where the match is weak. Size is omitted from some rows. Given values are once, few, many or a class for expanded clones.

j_call: TRBJ2-7; clone_size: few; d_call: .; v_call: TRBV30; cdr3_nt: TGTGCCTGCTCCGGGCCAGCCTCCTACGAGCAGTACTTC; cdr3_aa: CACSGPASYEQYF
j_call: TRBJ1-5; clone_size: .; d_call: .; v_call: TRBV7-2; cdr3_nt: TGTGCCAGCAGCTTAAGCGCGGCCGGGGGTCAGCCCCAGCATTTT; cdr3_aa: CASSLSAAGGQPQHF
j_call: TRBJ2-2; clone_size: few; d_call: TRBD2; v_call: TRBV7-7; cdr3_nt: TGTGCTAGCAGCCACCGGACTAGCGGGAGCACCGGGGAGCTGTTTTTT; cdr3_aa: CASSHRTSGSTGELFF
j_call: TRBJ2-5; clone_size: few; d_call: .; v_call: TRBV24-1; cdr3_nt: TGTGCCACCAGTGATTTCGGGAGTGGTACGGAGACCCAGTACTTC; cdr3_aa: CATSDFGSGTETQYF
j_call: TRBJ2-1; clone_size: few; d_call: TRBD2; v_call: TRBV18; cdr3_nt: TGTGCCAGCTCACCTTCGACTAGCCATAACAATGAGCAGTTCTTC; cdr3_aa: CASSPSTSHNNEQFF
j_call: TRBJ2-5; clone_size: .; d_call: TRBD1; v_call: TRBV24-1; cdr3_nt: TGTGCCACCAGTCAACCTCCGGGACAGGGTAAAGAGACCCAGTACTTC; cdr3_aa: CATSQPPGQGKETQYF
j_call: TRBJ2-1; clone_size: .; d_call: .; v_call: TRBV3-1; cdr3_nt: TGTGCCACCAGCCAGATGGGGACCCCCCTATCCGGTGAGCAGTTCTTC; cdr3_aa: CATSQMGTPLSGEQFF
j_call: TRBJ2-1; clone_size: many; d_call: .; v_call: TRBV18; cdr3_nt: TGTGCTAGCAGTCCGGGTCTAGCAAACAATGAGCAGTTCTTC; cdr3_aa: CASSPGLANNEQFF
j_call: TRBJ2-3; clone_size: .; d_call: .; v_call: TRBV11-2; cdr3_nt: TGTGCCAGCAGCCCCGGTAGGGAGGGCACAGATACGCAGTATTTT; cdr3_aa: CASSPGREGTDTQYF
j_call: TRBJ2-1; clone_size: .; d_call: .; v_call: TRBV7-9; cdr3_nt: TGTGCCAGCAGCCGAACCCGGAGCTCCTACAATGAGCAGTTCTTC; cdr3_aa: CASSRTRSSYNEQFF
j_call: TRBJ2-1; clone_size: few; d_call: .; v_call: TRBV7-3; cdr3_nt: TGTGCCAGCAGCTCGACCCAGGAGGCCTCCTACAATGAGCAGTTCTTC; cdr3_aa: CASSSTQEASYNEQFF
j_call: TRBJ2-1; clone_size: few; d_call: .; v_call: TRBV30; cdr3_nt: TGTGGCTTGATGAACAATGAGCAGTTCTTC; cdr3_aa: CGLMNNEQFF
j_call: TRBJ1-1; clone_size: many; d_call: TRBD1; v_call: TRBV7-8; cdr3_nt: TGTGCCAGCAGCTTACAGGGGGCGGACACTGAAGCTTTCTTT; cdr3_aa: CASSLQGADTEAFF
j_call: TRBJ2-5; clone_size: .; d_call: .; v_call: TRBV20-1; cdr3_nt: TGCAGTGGTAGAAGTCTCGAGACCCAGTACTTC; cdr3_aa: CSGRSLETQYF
j_call: TRBJ2-7; clone_size: .; d_call: TRBD2; v_call: TRBV10-3; cdr3_nt: TGTGCCATCAGTCGGGAGGAGCACTCCTACGAGCAGTACTTC; cdr3_aa: CAISREEHSYEQYF
j_call: TRBJ2-3; clone_size: many; d_call: .; v_call: TRBV7-2; cdr3_nt: TGTGCCACTTTTGGGGGAGGCGGCGATACGCAGTATTTT; cdr3_aa: CATFGGGGDTQYF
j_call: TRBJ1-5; clone_size: .; d_call: TRBD1; v_call: TRBV6-1; cdr3_nt: TGTGCCAGCAGTGTGACAGGGCCGAATCAGCCCCAGCATTTT; cdr3_aa: CASSVTGPNQPQHF
j_call: TRBJ1-1; clone_size: few; d_call: .; v_call: TRBV5-1; cdr3_nt: TGCGCCAGCAGCCTATGGGGAGACGGTACTGAAGCTTTCTTT; cdr3_aa: CASSLWGDGTEAFF
j_call: TRBJ2-2; clone_size: .; d_call: TRBD2; v_call: TRBV20-1; cdr3_nt: TGCAGTGCTAGTCGCGGGAGAAACACCGGGGAGCTGTTTTTT; cdr3_aa: CSASRGRNTGELFF
j_call: TRBJ2-1; clone_size: .; d_call: TRBD2; v_call: TRBV20-1; cdr3_nt: TGCAGTGCTACCCTTAGCGGGAGCTCCTACAATGAGCAGTTCTTC; cdr3_aa: CSATLSGSSYNEQFF
j_call: TRBJ2-1; clone_size: .; d_call: TRBD1; v_call: TRBV5-1; cdr3_nt: TGCGCCAGCAGCGCAGGACAGGGAGGCTCCTACAATGAGCAGTTCTTC; cdr3_aa: CASSAGQGGSYNEQFF
j_call: TRBJ1-4; clone_size: many; d_call: .; v_call: TRBV9; cdr3_nt: TGTGCCAGCAGCGTACAGGCCCTGGGGGAAAAACTGTTTTTT; cdr3_aa: CASSVQALGEKLFF
j_call: TRBJ1-1; clone_size: few; d_call: .; v_call: TRBV4-3; cdr3_nt: .; cdr3_aa: CASSQEYLVGQGASNPLF
j_call: TRBJ2-7; clone_size: many; d_call: .; v_call: TRBV20-1; cdr3_nt: TGCAGTGCTCAGCAGGGGTACGAGCAGTACTTC; cdr3_aa: CSAQQGYEQYF
j_call: TRBJ2-7; clone_size: few; d_call: .; v_call: TRBV7-8; cdr3_nt: TGTGCCAGCAGTCGCCCGGGTGGGTACGAGCAGTACTTC; cdr3_aa: CASSRPGGYEQYF
j_call: TRBJ2-2; clone_size: .; d_call: .; v_call: TRBV6-5; cdr3_nt: TGTGCCAGCAGTTACTCGAATGGCGAGACCGGGGAGCTGTTTTTT; cdr3_aa: CASSYSNGETGELFF
j_call: TRBJ1-2; clone_size: few; d_call: .; v_call: TRBV7-9; cdr3_nt: TGTGCCAGCATCGCCGGAGACGACTATGGCTACACCTTC; cdr3_aa: CASIAGDDYGYTF
j_call: TRBJ2-3; clone_size: many; d_call: TRBD2; v_call: TRBV11-2; cdr3_nt: TGTGCCAGCAGGTATAAACTAGCGGAGACCACAGATACGCAGTATTTT; cdr3_aa: CASRYKLAETTDTQYF
j_call: TRBJ2-7; clone_size: .; d_call: .; v_call: TRBV28; cdr3_nt: TGTGCCAGCATCCTCTCCGGAGGCTCCTACGAGCAGTACTTC; cdr3_aa: CASILSGGSYEQYF
j_call: TRBJ2-3; clone_size: few; d_call: .; v_call: TRBV4-3; cdr3_nt: TGCGCCAGCAGCCAAGGCCGGACTTCCTGGGCAGATACGCAGTATTTT; cdr3_aa: CASSQGRTSWADTQYF
j_call: TRBJ2-1; clone_size: .; d_call: .; v_call: TRBV19; cdr3_nt: TGTGCCAGTGCGAAGGTCGGCGGATACAATGAGCAGTTCTTC; cdr3_aa: CASAKVGGYNEQFF
j_call: TRBJ1-5; clone_size: many; d_call: .; v_call: TRBV5-1; cdr3_nt: TGCGCCAGCTCCGAGGGGGGAGGCAATCAGCCCCAGCATTTT; cdr3_aa: CASSEGGGNQPQHF
j_call: TRBJ2-3; clone_size: .; d_call: TRBD2; v_call: TRBV12-5; cdr3_nt: TGTGCTAGTGGTTTGGCCGGACTAGCGGGAGCGGATACGCAGTATTTT; cdr3_aa: CASGLAGLAGADTQYF
j_call: TRBJ1-2; clone_size: .; d_call: .; v_call: TRBV12-3/TRBV12-4; cdr3_nt: TGTGCCAGCAGTGTCGACGGGGGCTATGGCTACACCTTC; cdr3_aa: CASSVDGGYGYTF
j_call: TRBJ2-7; clone_size: .; d_call: TRBD2; v_call: TRBV20-1; cdr3_nt: TGCAGTGCTAGAGTTGGCGGGAGTAAGAACGAGCAGTACTTC; cdr3_aa: CSARVGGSKNEQYF
j_call: TRBJ2-7; clone_size: few; d_call: TRBD1; v_call: TRBV6-2/TRBV6-3; cdr3_nt: TGTGCCAGCAGTTACTCCCTAGGCTTGACAGGGGTCTCCTACGAGCAGTACTTC; cdr3_aa: CASSYSLGLTGVSYEQYF
j_call: TRBJ2-1; clone_size: few; d_call: TRBD2; v_call: TRBV7-2; cdr3_nt: TGTGCCAGCAGCCTCTCCCTTTCTAGCGGGGACAATGAGCAGTTCTTC; cdr3_aa: CASSLSLSSGDNEQFF
j_call: TRBJ2-1; clone_size: .; d_call: .; v_call: TRBV2; cdr3_nt: TGTGCCAGCAGTAACTCCGGGACACTCAATGAGCAGTTCTTC; cdr3_aa: CASSNSGTLNEQFF
j_call: TRBJ2-1; clone_size: many; d_call: TRBD2; v_call: TRBV5-1; cdr3_nt: TGTGCCAGCAGTCCTACTAGCGGGAGTCACAATGAGCAGTTCTTC; cdr3_aa: CASSPTSGSHNEQFF
j_call: TRBJ2-5; clone_size: .; d_call: TRBD1; v_call: TRBV19; cdr3_nt: TGTGCCAGTAGTATCAGGGACAGGGAAGAGACCCAGTACTTC; cdr3_aa: CASSIRDREETQYF
j_call: TRBJ2-4; clone_size: few; d_call: .; v_call: TRBV12-3/TRBV12-4; cdr3_nt: TGTGCCAGCAGCCGATGGGAGACAGCCTTAAACATTCAGTACTTC; cdr3_aa: CASSRWETALNIQYF
j_call: TRBJ2-7; clone_size: .; d_call: .; v_call: TRBV7-9; cdr3_nt: TGTGCCAGCAGCTCAACACTCGACACCTACGAGCAGTACTTC; cdr3_aa: CASSSTLDTYEQYF
j_call: TRBJ2-7; clone_size: .; d_call: TRBD1; v_call: TRBV4-3; cdr3_nt: TGCGCCAGCAGCGTACGGGACAGCTCCTACGAGCAGTACTTC; cdr3_aa: CASSVRDSSYEQYF
j_call: TRBJ1-2; clone_size: .; d_call: .; v_call: TRBV19; cdr3_nt: TGTGCCAGTAAGCTCCAGGGGTCTGACTATGGCTACACCTTC; cdr3_aa: CASKLQGSDYGYTF
j_call: TRBJ2-3; clone_size: few; d_call: TRBD2; v_call: TRBV20-1; cdr3_nt: TGCAGTGCTAGAGATGGGGCGGGAGTTGGCACAGATACGCAGTATTTT; cdr3_aa: CSARDGAGVGTDTQYF
j_call: TRBJ2-3; clone_size: .; d_call: TRBD1; v_call: TRBV5-1; cdr3_nt: TGCGCCAGCAGCTCCCACAGGGGGGATATGCAGTATTTT; cdr3_aa: CASSSHRGDMQYF
j_call: TRBJ2-2; clone_size: .; d_call: .; v_call: TRBV21-1; cdr3_nt: TGTGCCAGCAGGACAGACAGGGAAAGGACCGGGGAGCTGTTTTTT; cdr3_aa: CASRTDRERTGELFF
j_call: TRBJ2-5; clone_size: few; d_call: .; v_call: TRBV28; cdr3_nt: TGTGCCAGCAGTTCCCCCTCGAACCGCGGTGCCGGGTGGACCCAGTACTTC; cdr3_aa: CASSSPSNRGAGWTQYF
j_call: TRBJ2-5; clone_size: .; d_call: .; v_call: TRBV5-1; cdr3_nt: TGCGCCAGCAGCTTGGGCACTAGTTTGCAAGAGACCCAGTACTTC; cdr3_aa: CASSLGTSLQETQYF
j_call: TRBJ2-3; clone_size: .; d_call: .; v_call: TRBV11-2; cdr3_nt: TGTGCCAGCAGCCTACGGACTAACACAGATACGCAGTATTTT; cdr3_aa: CASSLRTNTDTQYF
j_call: TRBJ2-1; clone_size: few; d_call: .; v_call: TRBV19; cdr3_nt: TGTGCCAGTAGTATTACCAGTGAGCAGTTCTTC; cdr3_aa: CASSITSEQFF
j_call: TRBJ2-7; clone_size: .; d_call: .; v_call: TRBV27; cdr3_nt: TGTGCCAGCACCTTCCTCGGACAGTACGAGCAGTACTTC; cdr3_aa: CASTFLGQYEQYF
j_call: TRBJ2-7; clone_size: few; d_call: TRBD1; v_call: TRBV28; cdr3_nt: TGTGCCAGCAGTTTATTCGGACAGGGGGTTACCGAGCAGTACTTC; cdr3_aa: CASSLFGQGVTEQYF
j_call: TRBJ2-7; clone_size: .; d_call: .; v_call: TRBV7-9; cdr3_nt: TGTGCCAGCAGCACAACTCCGGAGGCCGAGCAGTACTTC; cdr3_aa: CASSTTPEAEQYF
j_call: TRBJ2-7; clone_size: .; d_call: TRBD2; v_call: TRBV6-2/TRBV6-3; cdr3_nt: TGTGCCAGCAGACTTGGGACTAGCATCGGGGAGTACTTC; cdr3_aa: CASRLGTSIGEYF